The text below deals with one T cell receptor beta chain. The junction shows a germline mismatch at one end, possibly a read error. Authors of the study amplified TCR beta CDR3 regions from RNA transcripts. During a first-round RT-PCR of the TCR CDR3, the HTBI primer set was used. TCRdb processed the multiplex PCR reads anew with MiXCR; each CDR3 protein has one entry. In the table there are hundreds of thousands of distinct CDR3 sequences, 18% of which are singletons. The data stem from a study of T cells in Graves' hyperthyroidism and ophthalmopathy. This CDR3 spans 15 amino acids. CDR1 SGHAT and CDR2 FQNNGV come from the germline V gene.

Sample: blood. The receptor was derived from a man between 40 and 49 years old with Graves' hyperthyroidism. V and J are TRBV11-2 and TRBJ1-2, with D possibly being TRBD1 (6 bases). For the CDR3, the DNA is TGTGCCGGCAGCTTATTTACAGGGAACGACTATGGCTACACCTTC. It encodes CAGSLFTGNDYGYTF.